The 10 T cell receptor beta chains listed next were all sequenced from one sample in a study of cytomegalovirus exposure and HLA in healthy donors. PCR used 60 Vbeta primers and 13 Jbeta primers. Using immunoSEQ multiplex PCR, the repertoire was profiled, and TCRdb retains in-frame clones only, with some absent. Among about 180,000 clones listed, approximately 82% were seen once. The specimen sequenced was PBMCs. These receptors were collected from a woman younger than 45 in good health and CMV-seronegative.

This rearrangement joins TRBV4-1 to TRBJ2-3; D is unclear. There are 15 residues in the CDR3. CDR1 and CDR2 from the germline V gene are MGHRA and YSYEKL. V was shortened by 1 base and J by 2 bases, with 10 bases between the two germline ends. The CDR3 DNA sequence: TGCGCCAGCAGCCAAGCTGATTACAACACAGATACGCAGTATTTT. Residues: CASSQADYNTDTQYF.

This clone was recorded a few times. The chain uses TRBV6-1 and TRBJ2-1; perhaps TRBD2 as D (6 bases). Germline CDR1 and CDR2: MNHNS and SASEGT. V lost 3 bases, J lost 2 bases, and 14 bases lay in between. The CDR3 runs 16 residues. The CDR3 reads CASSERDFRPYNEQFF. CDR3 DNA: TGTGCCAGCAGTGAGAGGGACTTCCGGCCCTACAATGAGCAGTTCTTC.

The chain joins TRBV4-3 to TRBJ1-5, with TRBD1 matching 11 bases. V was pared by 0 bases and J by 6 bases, with 10 bases of the junction left unmatched. The CDR3 contains 18 residues. The germline gives CDR1 LGHNA, CDR2 YSLEER. The DNA of the CDR3 is TGCGCCAGCAGCCAAGACCTCCGGGGGACAGGGGGTGCTCAGCCCCAGCATTTT. As protein: CASSQDLRGTGGAQPQHF.

J is TRBJ1-4 and V is TRBV28; possible D gene TRBD1, 6 bases. The V gene lost 6 bases and the J gene lost 4 bases, with 18 bases spanning the gap. From germline, CDR1 is MDHEN and CDR2 SYDVKM. This CDR3 comprises 16 residues. The CDR3 here is CASSQGQPGRNEKLFF. The CDR3 DNA reads TGTGCCAGCAGCCAAGGACAGCCGGGACGTAATGAAAAACTGTTTTTT.

V usage is TRBV6-1 and J usage is TRBJ1-4, with TRBD1 matching 8 bases. Trimming cost V 9 bases and J 5 bases; bases outside gene matches: 11. This CDR3 has 15 amino acids. Germline CDR1 and CDR2: MNHNS and SASEGT. The DNA for the CDR3 is TGTGCCAGTATTATTGCGACAGGGGTCAATGAAAAACTGTTTTTT. This codes for CASIIATGVNEKLFF.

The chain uses TRBV28 and TRBJ1-2, with 8 positions matching TRBD1. The V gene end was trimmed by 5 bases and the J gene end by 0 bases; junction bases not matched to a gene: 14. CDR3 length equals 18 residues. Germline V gene sequence: CDR1 MDHEN, CDR2 SYDVKM. As DNA, the CDR3 is TGTGCCAGCAGTCATTACCCAAGATCGGACAGGGCTAACTATGGCTACACCTTC. This gives the protein CASSHYPRSDRANYGYTF.

The chain joins TRBV7-3 to TRBJ2-5; possible D gene TRBD2, 6 bases. The V end lost 1 base, the J end lost 7 bases, and 22 bases lay between the germline ends. This CDR3 has 17 amino acids. CDR1 is SGHTA, CDR2 FQGTGA, per germline. CDR3 coding DNA: TGTGCCAGCAGCTTAAATCCTGTGGGCCTGGGAGGTGGGACCCAGTACTTC. Protein product: CASSLNPVGLGGGTQYF.

J is TRBJ1-4 and V is TRBV4-3; possible D gene TRBD1, 5 bases. CDR1 and CDR2 from the germline V gene are LGHNA and YSLEER. CDR3 size: 16 residues. V was clipped by 3 bases and J by 7 bases, with 18 bases between them. The CDR3 region is CASSQVARGRGEKLFF. CDR3 sequence (DNA): TGCGCCAGCAGCCAGGTTGCAAGGGGCCGAGGTGAAAAACTGTTTTTT.

The chain uses TRBV5-1 and TRBJ2-6; no definite D call. CDR3 size: 15 residues. The V gene's germline CDR1 is SGHRS and CDR2 YFSETQ. The V end lost 4 bases, the J end lost 1 base, and 9 bases lay between the germline ends. The CDR3 bases are TGCGCCAGCAGCCAAATAACTTCTGGGGCCAACGTCCTGACTTTC. This codes for CASSQITSGANVLTF.

The chain couples TRBV7-2 to TRBJ1-5, with D uncertain. Germline-derived CDR1 and CDR2 are SGHTA and FQGNSA. The ends were cut back, 1 base at V and 3 bases at J, with 19 bases in the middle. The CDR3 loop spans 18 amino acids. The DNA of the CDR3 is TGTGCCAGCAGCTTAGACGGGTTTGGCGTACCGAACAATCAGCCCCAGCATTTT. This sequence encodes CASSLDGFGVPNNQPQHF.